The 17 T cell receptor beta chains below were found in one sample sequenced in a study of T cell repertoires and leukemia-associated antigens. Their cognate antigens are unknown. TCRdb processed the 5' RACE reads anew with MiXCR; each CDR3 protein has one entry. Counted here are over 9,000 distinct CDR3 sequences, 42% occurring once; the ten biggest clones make up under 35%. Sequencing input: CD3+ T cells sorted from blood and cultured. The receptors originated from a female donor in good health.

This clonotype was recorded at least ten times. The J gene is TRBJ2-1, the V gene TRBV11-2, with D possibly matching TRBD2 (7 bases). The germline CDR1 and CDR2 sequences are SGHAT and FQNNGV. The CDR3 totals 17 residues. Trimming removed 7 bases from V and 0 bases from J, with 19 bases in between. The CDR3 DNA reads as TGTGCCAGCACTTCGGGGGAGGGGGAGAGCTCCTACAATGAGCAGTTCTTC. It encodes CASTSGEGESSYNEQFF.

The genes are TRBV24-1 and TRBJ1-1, with D possibly matching TRBD1 (5 bases). Germline values: CDR1 KGHDR, CDR2 SFDVKD. The CDR3 extends over 14 amino acids. The V end lost 4 bases, the J end lost 5 bases, and 13 bases lay between the germline ends. CDR3 sequence (DNA): TGTGCCACCAGTGACCGACGGGGGAGGACTGAAGCTTTCTTT. Translation gives CATSDRRGRTEAFF.

The V gene is TRBV20-1, the J gene TRBJ2-7, with a possible D match to TRBD1 (6 bases). From germline, CDR1 is DFQATT and CDR2 SNEGSKA (reference sequence). Trimming pared 7 bases from V and 6 bases from J, leaving 13 bases between. The CDR3 extends over 11 amino acids. DNA of the CDR3: TGCAGTGGGGACAAGAGACTCGAGCAGTACTTC. Protein product: CSGDKRLEQYF.

By sample fraction, this clonotype is medium-sized (0.01 to 0.1%). The chain couples TRBV20-1 to TRBJ2-7; 12 positions match TRBD2. The CDR3 is made up of 14 amino acids. V lost 6 bases, J lost 3 bases, and 6 bases stayed unmatched. CDR1 and CDR2 from the germline V gene are DFQATT and SNEGSKA (reference sequence). The CDR3 coding sequence is TGCAGTGCCACCACTAGCGGGAGGAACTACGAGCAGTACTTC. This codes for CSATTSGRNYEQYF.

Regarding this clonotype: This CDR3 fails to terminate in the conserved phenylalanine or tryptophan, so it likely reflects a read error. This sequence joins TRBV18 and TRBJ1-5, with 9 nucleotides matching TRBD1. CDR1 and CDR2 from the germline V gene are KGHSH and LQKENI. Trimming removed 3 bases from V and 10 bases from J; junction bases left unmatched: 7. CDR3 length: 14 amino acids. The CDR3 region is CASSPGQGIQPQHY. Here the CDR3 DNA reads TGTGCCAGCTCACCGGGACAGGGTATTCAACCCCAGCATTAT.

This chain connects TRBV29-1 to TRBJ1-1; TRBD1 is a possible D gene (5 bases). Germline lookup yields CDR1 SQVTM and CDR2 ANQGSEA. This CDR3 is 14 amino acids long. V lost 1 base and J 4 bases, leaving 13 bases between the germline ends. CDR3 DNA sequence: TGCAGCGTTGAAGTTGTTGGGGCATCCACTGAAGCTTTCTTT. As protein: CSVEVVGASTEAFF.

This clonotype is deemed medium-sized. This chain links TRBV20-1 with TRBJ1-4, with a weak D call TRBD1 (5 bases). V was shortened by 3 bases and J by 0 bases, with 17 bases between the two germline ends. CDR1 and CDR2 (germline): DFQATT, SNEGSKA (reference sequence). The CDR3 runs 17 residues. CDR3 coding DNA: TGCAGTGCTAGTTTGGGGCAGGCCGAGGCAACTAATGAAAAACTGTTTTTT. Its translation is CSASLGQAEATNEKLFF.

The table lists this clonotype with many counts. The CDR3 here is CASSDKTDTQYF. CDR3 nucleotide sequence: TGCGCCAGCAGCGATAAAACAGATACGCAGTATTTT. This rearrangement joins TRBV5-1 to TRBJ2-3; D unresolved. CDR3 length: 12 amino acids. The germline CDR1 and CDR2 sequences are SGHRS and YFSETQ. Trimming cost V 4 bases and J 3 bases, with 6 bases left between them.

The rearrangement uses TRBV6-4 and TRBJ2-1; D uncertain. This CDR3 comprises 13 residues. V was clipped by 0 bases and J by 8 bases, with 8 bases between them. The germline V gene has CDR1 MRHNA and CDR2 SNTAGT. The CDR3 protein is CASSDSSMDEQFF. The CDR3 coding sequence is TGTGCCAGCAGTGACTCCTCTATGGATGAGCAGTTCTTC.

This clonotype ranks as medium-sized (0.01 to 0.1%). V and J are TRBV12-3 or TRBV12-4 and TRBJ2-3; D is unclear. The V gene lost 8 bases and the J gene lost 4 bases, with 7 bases spanning the gap. This CDR3 contains 11 residues. The CDR3: CASFSADTQYF. CDR3 DNA sequence: TGTGCCAGCTTTTCCGCAGATACGCAGTATTTT.

By share, this clonotype ranks as medium-sized. This rearrangement joins TRBV5-1 to TRBJ2-1, with TRBD2 identical over 12 bases. Trimming at V came to 4 bases and at J to 7 bases, leaving 9 bases not matched to a gene. The length of the CDR3 is 16 residues. In germline, CDR1 is SGHRS, CDR2 YFSETQ. CDR3 amino acids: CASSPRGLAGQNEQFF. The CDR3 coding sequence is TGCGCCAGCAGCCCGCGGGGACTAGCGGGCCAGAATGAGCAGTTCTTC.

In its sample, this clonotype was seen a few times. V gene TRBV6-5 combines with J gene TRBJ1-1, with TRBD1 as a possible D gene (5 bases). This CDR3 contains 14 residues. Germline values: CDR1 MNHEY, CDR2 SVGAGI. Trimming removed 5 bases from V and 7 bases from J, with 17 bases in between. Written as DNA, the CDR3 is TGTGCCAGCAGTGAACCGGGCAGGGAGGGTGAAGCTTTCTTT. Amino acid sequence: CASSEPGREGEAFF.

This clonotype was counted at least ten times. The chain uses TRBV9 and TRBJ2-1; 9 bases are a match to TRBD2. The ends lost 0 bases at V and 2 bases at J; junction bases unmatched: 0. Germline CDR1 SGDLS, CDR2 YYNGEE. The CDR3 runs 15 residues. The CDR3 sequence: CASSVVAGAYNEQFF. The CDR3 coding sequence is TGTGCCAGCAGCGTAGTAGCGGGGGCCTACAATGAGCAGTTCTTC.

J is TRBJ2-1 and V is TRBV20-1; D uncertain. CDR1 DFQATT and CDR2 SNEGSKA come from the germline V gene (reference sequence). The CDR3 is 16 residues long. The V end was cut by 0 bases, the J end by 2 bases, with 14 bases between. CDR3 residues: CSARDLEAPTYNEQFF. The CDR3 DNA reads as TGCAGTGCTAGAGATCTCGAAGCCCCTACCTACAATGAGCAGTTCTTC.

With regard to this clonotype: A junction boundary mismatches the germline segment, possibly from a read error. The gene calls are TRBV10-3 and TRBJ2-2, with D perhaps TRBD2 (5 bases). This CDR3 comprises 15 residues. CDR1 ENHRY and CDR2 SYGVKD come from the germline V gene. Here the CDR3 DNA reads TGTGCCATCAGTGAGCTCGGGCTTTCGAACGGGGAGCAGTTTTTT. Amino acids: CAISELGLSNGEQFF.

The CDR3 spells CASSQTDRAGYNEQFF. CDR3 bases: TGCGCCAGCAGTCAAACGGACAGGGCAGGATACAATGAGCAGTTCTTC. The chain recombines TRBV23-1 with TRBJ2-1; 8 positions agree with TRBD1. TRBV23-1 is annotated as an ORF whose role is uncertain. The CDR3 runs to 16 residues. V was pared by 2 bases and J by 4 bases, with 7 bases of the junction left unmatched.

The chain links TRBV20-1 to TRBJ2-1; unclear D gene. The CDR3 spans 14 residues. Germline lookup yields CDR1 DFQATT and CDR2 SNEGSKA (reference sequence). V was clipped by 1 base and J by 1 base, with 8 bases between them. The CDR3 DNA follows: TGCAGTGCTAGAGCTGCAAATTCCTACAATGAGCAGTTCTTC. It codes for CSARAANSYNEQFF.